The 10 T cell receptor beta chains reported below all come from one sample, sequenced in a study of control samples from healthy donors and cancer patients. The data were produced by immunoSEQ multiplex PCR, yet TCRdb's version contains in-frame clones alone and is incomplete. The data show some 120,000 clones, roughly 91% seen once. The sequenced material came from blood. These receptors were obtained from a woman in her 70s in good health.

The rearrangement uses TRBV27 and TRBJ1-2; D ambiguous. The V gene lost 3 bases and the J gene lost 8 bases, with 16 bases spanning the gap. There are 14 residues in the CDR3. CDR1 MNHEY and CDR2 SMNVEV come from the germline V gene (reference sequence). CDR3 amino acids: CASSFLEGNMGYTF. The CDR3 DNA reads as TGTGCCAGCAGTTTTCTCGAAGGGAATATGGGCTACACCTTC.

The chain's CDR3 is CASSYGPGGARVYEQFF. CDR3 in DNA: TGTGCCAGCAGTTACGGTCCCGGGGGGGCGAGGGTATATGAGCAGTTCTTC. The chain combines TRBV6-2 or TRBV6-3 with TRBJ2-1; 8 nucleotides agree with TRBD2. The V and J ends lost 2 bases and 8 bases, in that order; junction bases with no gene match: 14. Per germline, CDR1 MNHEY and CDR2 SVGEGT. The CDR3 is 17 amino acids.

CDR3 amino acids: CASSETYGYTF. CDR3 sequence (DNA): TGTGCCAGCAGTGAGACCTATGGCTACACCTTC. The chain has TRBV6-1 and TRBJ1-2; unclear D gene. The length of the CDR3 is 11 residues. V lost 3 bases to trimming and J lost 4 bases, with 3 bases between them. Germline CDR1 reads MNHNS; CDR2 reads SASEGT.

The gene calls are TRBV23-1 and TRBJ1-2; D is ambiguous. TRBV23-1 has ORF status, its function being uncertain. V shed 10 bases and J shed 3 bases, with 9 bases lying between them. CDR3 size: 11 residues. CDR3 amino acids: CATRVHYGYTF. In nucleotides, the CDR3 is TGCGCCACTAGGGTACACTATGGCTACACCTTC.

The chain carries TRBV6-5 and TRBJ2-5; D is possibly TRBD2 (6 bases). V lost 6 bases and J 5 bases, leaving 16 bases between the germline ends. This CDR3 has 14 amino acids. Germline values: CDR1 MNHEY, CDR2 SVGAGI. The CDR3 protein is CASRTPGLLETQYF. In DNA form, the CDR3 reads TGTGCCAGCAGGACGCCGGGACTTCTGGAGACCCAGTACTTC.

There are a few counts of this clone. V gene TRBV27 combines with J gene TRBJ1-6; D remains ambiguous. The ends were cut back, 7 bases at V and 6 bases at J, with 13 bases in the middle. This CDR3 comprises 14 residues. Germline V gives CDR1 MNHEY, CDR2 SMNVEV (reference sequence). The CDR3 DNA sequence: TGTGCCAGCACCCCCGGCGGGCTTAATTCACCCCTCCACTTT. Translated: CASTPGGLNSPLHF.

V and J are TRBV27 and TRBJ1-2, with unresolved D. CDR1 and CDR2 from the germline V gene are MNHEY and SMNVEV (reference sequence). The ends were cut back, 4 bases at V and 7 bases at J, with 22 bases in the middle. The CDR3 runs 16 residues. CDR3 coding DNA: TGTGCCAGCAGTTCCAACCTCTATCGGGGTGTTAGTGGCTACACCTTC. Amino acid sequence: CASSSNLYRGVSGYTF.

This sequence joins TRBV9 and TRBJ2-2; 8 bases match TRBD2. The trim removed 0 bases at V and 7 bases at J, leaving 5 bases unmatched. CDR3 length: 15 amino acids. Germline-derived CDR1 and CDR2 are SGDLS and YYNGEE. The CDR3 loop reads CASSVASRGGGELFF. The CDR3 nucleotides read TGTGCCAGCAGCGTAGCTTCTCGGGGGGGCGGGGAGCTGTTTTTT.

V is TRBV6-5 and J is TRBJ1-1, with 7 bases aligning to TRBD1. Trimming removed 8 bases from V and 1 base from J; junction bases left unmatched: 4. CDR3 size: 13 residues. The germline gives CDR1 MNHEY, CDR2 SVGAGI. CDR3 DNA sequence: TGTGCCAGCGTTAGACAGGGGAACACTGAAGCTTTCTTT. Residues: CASVRQGNTEAFF.

The CDR3 region has the DNA TGTGCCAGCAGTTACCAACAGGGCCATGAGCAGTTCTTC. It encodes CASSYQQGHEQFF. V gene TRBV6-5 combines with J gene TRBJ2-1; D might be TRBD1 (6 bases). This CDR3 is built from 13 residues. V lost 2 bases and J 8 bases, leaving 10 bases between the germline ends. Looked up from germline, CDR1 is MNHEY and CDR2 is SVGAGI.